The sequence of this T cell receptor (beta chain) was determined in a study of cytomegalovirus exposure and HLA in healthy donors (dated by TCRdb to about 2017). At the level of the whole study: An earlier analysis of 550 to 700 of the donors reported more than 250 Gb of sequence data and 100 million to 140 million unique TCR beta sequences from around 200 million T cells. An early release that covered 500 to 800 HLA-typed donors contained about 300 gigabases of sequencing data and about 93 million unique TCR sequences. Among the approximately 430 genotyped donors, under 90% belonged to the genetic ancestry cluster associated with self-reported Caucasian donors. The aim of the study was to test whether cataloging public T cell receptors could identify signatures of past pathogen exposure. Using immunosequencing, the study profiled T cell repertoires from about 650 subjects and related those repertoires to cytomegalovirus serostatus. Along with the approximately 700-subject first cohort, a separate validation cohort of about 110 different subjects was used. High-throughput TCR immunosequencing, statistical association of individual TCRs with disease status, and machine learning were combined to predict cytomegalovirus infection status. A later analysis re-examined previously published TCR beta repertoires from just over 650 donors and added high-resolution HLA genotyping to investigate patterns of TCR occurrence. Rather than drawing on any new phenotypic data, the later analysis identified candidate immune exposures from TCR beta sequences and the way those sequences occurred across donors. To decide whether each TCR beta V gene segment behaved as functional or pseudogenic, an earlier analysis of fewer than 750 of the donors relied on high-throughput TCR beta sequencing. Donor age, sex, ethnicity and CMV serostatus were compiled alongside the repertoire data. In a later genetic analysis, genome-wide SNP genotypes for about 65% of the 666 donors were used, and that subset was treated as a discovery cohort. Every repertoire in the discovery cohort had been generated on one and the same sequencing platform. Both class I and class II loci were covered by HLA typing, at four-digit resolution. The number of typed donors differed by locus: about 620-640 for A, B, C, DRB1 and DQB1; some 540 for DQA1; approximately 610 for DPA1; and 450 to 480 for DPB1. Because of strong linkage in the cohort, five DR-DQ haplotypes were treated as single units for association and clustering. Across approximately 400 genotyped donors of the cohort, an average of approximately 220,000 unique TCR beta nucleotide sequences per donor were sequenced, and roughly 17% of those sequences were non-productive. Results and caveats for the whole study, not just this receptor: A cluster of highly shared sequence variants was judged likely to be a technical artifact of the sequencing pipeline. According to a later genetic analysis, donors in an Asian-associated ancestry cluster had fewer N-insertions in productive TCRs than the roughly 700-donor mean. A later genetic analysis associated a missense DCLRE1C variant with V-gene and J-gene trimming of TCR beta chains, and an independent cohort replicated the association. The presence/absence analyses assumed that sequencing depth was roughly uniform across donors, and that assumption may not be true. The study listed over 150 TCR beta chains as associated with cytomegalovirus. In a later analysis, several top co-occurrence clusters were reported to appear linked to parvovirus B19, influenza, CMV and Epstein-Barr virus. Linkage disequilibrium might explain the correlated functional status among segregating V segments, but an unknown experimental factor could not be excluded. A few of the identified cytomegalovirus-associated TCR beta chains were confirmed in vitro to be specific for cytomegalovirus antigens. Strong co-occurrence of HLA alleles, especially DR and DQ, made assigning TCR associations to individual alleles difficult. In a later analysis, the rate of TCR association differed among HLA loci, with DRB1 alleles having the most associated TCRs and HLA-C alleles having the fewest. In an earlier analysis of 500 to 650 of the donors, most TCR beta V segments appeared in productive rearrangements about 87% or about 30% of the time, broadly matching IMGT annotations. The authors suggested that the approach could potentially be generalized to other disease states and immunological phenotypes. While some public TCRs were present in many individuals, most TCR sequences turned up only very rarely across donors. A later analysis associated about 16,000 TCR beta sequences with specific HLA alleles at a false discovery rate of 0.05. Immune exposure information for the cohort was limited to CMV serostatus. Because HLA typing was missing for some donors at each locus, association tests included only the typed subset. Only TCR beta chains were sequenced in this cohort, and the absence of alpha or paired-chain data limited detectable features. In both the original and validation cohorts, the classifier was reported to diagnose cytomegalovirus status with high specificity and sensitivity. A further reported finding was that TCR beta sequences accurately predicted the HLA-A and HLA-B alleles for most subjects in the first cohort. The earlier analysis of 587 of the donors excluded some 15 rarely observed V segments, including chromosome 9 orphons, because counts were too low. Some IMGT-functional V segments, including TRBV6-2 and TRBV6-3, could not be distinguished by the 87-base-pair reads and were therefore excluded. In a later analysis, HLA-associated TCR beta chains showed more clonal expansion and lower generation probabilities than non-associated chains that were equally common. According to a later analysis, most CMV-associated TCR beta chains appeared to be HLA-restricted, and the HLA associations seemed to be driven largely by CMV exposure.

Libraries were constructed by the immunoSEQ multiplex PCR assay. A mixture of 60 forward primers for TCR Vbeta segments and 13 reverse primers for TCR Jbeta segments was used in the multiplex PCR. The CDR3 region of rearranged TCR beta genes was amplified from genomic DNA by a multiplex PCR assay. Amplified TCR beta libraries were sequenced as 87-base-pair reads on the Illumina HiSeq System. The source study handled its data this way. A later analysis tallied some 79 million unique TCR beta chains across the 666 repertoires, and some 12 million of those chains were shared by two or more donors. To remove PCR and sequencing errors, raw reads were error-corrected and collapsed into unique sequences using a nearest-neighbor algorithm that merged closely related sequences. V, D and J gene segments were assigned by aligning CDR3 sequences to IMGT reference sequences. For a sequence to be retained, a match of at least six nucleotides to both a V gene segment and a J gene segment was required. Rearrangements were classified as productive when the CDR3 lacked stop codons and remained in frame with V and J, and all other rearrangements were classified as non-productive. Following IMGT convention, CDR3 was defined as the stretch from the second conserved V-encoded cysteine up to the conserved J-encoded phenylalanine. In an earlier analysis of around 540 of the donors, sequences lacking an unambiguous match to a single V gene segment were excluded. In an earlier analysis of almost 600 of the donors, a V segment was called functional when productive rearrangements were above 56.7%, and segregating when the standard deviation between donors exceeded 5%. A statistical classification framework was built to diagnose cytomegalovirus status from the catalog of TCR beta chain sequences. In a later analysis, TCR nucleotide sequences were compared against IMGT/GENE-DB human TR gene sequences so that V and J genes could be assigned. A later analysis assigned CDR3 sequences and most-parsimonious VDJ recombination scenarios with the TCRdist pipeline. In a later analysis, each TCR beta chain was defined by its CDR3 amino acid sequence together with its V-gene family, and reads lacking a unique V-gene family were excluded. In a later analysis, some 600 highly shared, low-generation-probability nucleotide sequences were removed to address suspected cross-contamination and a sequencing artifact. A later analysis calculated a clonal expansion index for each public chain from normalized within-repertoire ranks of inferred template counts. A later analysis computed generation probabilities with a VDJ recombination model fitted to out-of-frame rearrangements, and checked the results against IGoR. A later analysis scored TCR-TCR, TCR-HLA and TCR-CMV co-occurrence with hypergeometric tests, applying a repertoire-size bias correction to TCR pairs. In a later analysis, false discovery rates were estimated by permuting HLA or CMV assignments 20 times. In a later analysis, co-occurring TCRs were grouped with DBSCAN, and TCRdist sequence similarity was added when clustering was performed within HLA-allele-positive subsets. For co-occurrence clustering, repertoires with fewer than 30,000 or more than 120,000 public chains were excluded, along with about five repertoires with anomalous nucleotide sharing. The clones in this table, taken by TCRdb from immuneACCESS, are in-frame only. Not every clone is retained; where verified, under half of the shortfall comes from an unresolved V gene, and the cause of the rest is unknown. D and trimming come from the DNA, and the V and J calls and clone size come from that table. Within this sample are about 110,000 clones, with 9.5% to 15% of them counted one time only. The ten biggest clones cover 16% of the sample.

The cohort consisted of approximately 690 healthy bone marrow donors. At the time of sampling, every cohort member was nominally healthy, though immune exposures that went unrecorded were likely present. The donor tested CMV seropositive and was one of the 289 seropositive cohort members. A peripheral blood sample was collected from each donor, and TCR beta sequencing was performed on peripheral blood mononuclear cells. The Qiagen DNeasy Blood Extraction Kit was used to extract genomic DNA from the blood cell samples. V is shortened by 2 bases, J by 1 base, and the region joining them spans 5 bases. Measured from the cysteine to the phenylalanine, the CDR3 is 14 residues long. This entry keeps only the CDR3 DNA: 42 bases, framed from base 1. CDR1 is given as SNHLY and CDR2 as FYNNEI, both from the germline V gene. In the case of this clone: It has no known antigen specificity. Qualities for individual bases were not recorded, and no much larger clone is one base off.

This TCR derives from a man aged 40-49 years in good health and CMV-seropositive. Input material: PBMCs. Rearrangement joined TRBV2 to TRBJ2-2, with no confidently assigned D gene. The sequenced DNA is TGTGCCAGCAGTGAACCCTTGAACACCGGGGAGCTGTTTTTT. This translates into CASSEPLNTGELFF.